The source of this TCR beta chain is a study of shared clonotypes between healthy human individuals. Some clones are missing from TCRdb's copy, which holds only in-frame ones; the method was immunoSEQ multiplex PCR. The profile shows 80,000 to 100,000 clones, almost 70% of them singletons. This clone is a singleton in its sample. The CDR3 sequence is 15 residues long. Per germline, CDR1 MGHRA and CDR2 YSYEKL. The V gene end was trimmed by 1 base and the J gene end by 7 bases; junction bases not matched to a gene: 5. This TCR came from a man younger than 45 in good health. Sequencing was carried out using memory CD8+ T cells sorted from blood. Documented subset: CD45RO+ cells pooled with CCR7-negative TemRA cells. The chain employs TRBV4-1 and TRBJ2-1; 9 bases are a match to TRBD1. The CDR3 sequence is CASSQVRTGANEQFF. The CDR3 DNA sequence: TGCGCCAGCAGCCAAGTCCGGACAGGGGCGAATGAGCAGTTCTTC.